What follows are 10 T cell receptor beta chains derived from one specimen sequenced in a study of PD-1 blockade in mismatch repair-deficient tumors. TCRdb's table, derived via immunoSEQ multiplex PCR, lists solely in-frame clones and lacks some. The sample holds about 60,000 clones, about 91% seen once. Source: peripheral blood, taken 52 weeks after starting pembrolizumab. Every receptor here comes from an adult with mismatch repair-deficient cancer.

J is TRBJ2-3 and V is TRBV11-2, with 7 positions matching TRBD2. Germline CDR1 SGHAT, CDR2 FQNNGV. Germline trimming cut 1 base from V and 2 bases from J; bases unmatched to any gene: 6. The CDR3 spans 16 residues. The CDR3 loop is CASSLVLAENTDTQYF. The CDR3 DNA is TGTGCCAGCAGCTTAGTCCTAGCGGAGAACACAGATACGCAGTATTTT. The variable domain in full, completed from reference TRBV11-2 and TRBJ2-3, reads EAGVAQSPRYKIIEKRQSVAFWCNPISGHATLYWYQQILGQGPKLLIQFQNNGVVDDSQLPKDRFSAERLKGVDSTLKIQPAKLEDSAVYLCASSLVLAENTDTQYFGPGTRLTVL.

J is TRBJ2-3 and V is TRBV6-6; a weak D match, TRBD1 (7 bases). Germline V gene sequence: CDR1 MNHNY, CDR2 SVGAGI (reference sequence). The CDR3 is made up of 16 amino acids. V lost 5 bases and J 0 bases, leaving 15 bases between the germline ends. The CDR3 protein is CASSGRGTESTDTQYF. Here the CDR3 DNA reads TGTGCCAGCAGTGGGCGCGGGACAGAAAGCACAGATACGCAGTATTTT.

The rearrangement uses TRBV27 and TRBJ2-3; 13 bases map to TRBD2. This CDR3 comprises 15 residues. Looked up from germline, CDR1 is MNHEY and CDR2 is SMNVEV (reference sequence). The junction had 1 base not matched to a gene; V was cut back by 4 bases and J by 3 bases. CDR3 nucleotide sequence: TGTGCCAGCAGTTGGACTAGCGGGAGTACAGATACGCAGTATTTT. This codes for CASSWTSGSTDTQYF.

The gene calls are TRBV13 and TRBJ2-6; weak D call: TRBD1 (5 bases). The CDR3 contains 19 residues. V lost 1 base to trimming and J lost 2 bases, with 18 bases between them. Germline lookup yields CDR1 PRHDT and CDR2 FYEKMQ (reference sequence). CDR3 amino acids: CASSLEAWGSSPGANVLTF. CDR3 in DNA: TGTGCCAGCAGCTTAGAGGCTTGGGGCTCAAGCCCTGGGGCCAACGTCCTGACTTTC. Combining the CDR3 with reference TRBV13 and TRBJ2-6 gives the whole variable domain AAGVIQSPRHLIKEKRETATLKCYPIPRHDTVYWYQQGPGQDPQFLISFYEKMQSDKGSIPDRFSAQQFSDYHSELNMSSLELGDSALYFCASSLEAWGSSPGANVLTFGAGSRLTVL.

The genes are TRBV11-2 and TRBJ2-5; D is ambiguous. Germline V CDR1 and CDR2: SGHAT, FQNNGV. V lost 5 bases to trimming and J lost 3 bases, with 10 bases between them. The CDR3 contains 13 residues. The CDR3 DNA sequence: TGTGCCAGCAGCGCCCGGAATGAAGAGACCCAGTACTTC. Translated, it gives CASSARNEETQYF.

V and J are TRBV6-6 and TRBJ2-2; D perhaps matches TRBD1 (6 bases). CDR1 and CDR2 from the germline V gene are MNHNY and SVGAGI (reference sequence). The CDR3 covers 16 residues. The V and J ends lost 2 bases and 7 bases respectively, with 17 bases between them. The CDR3 bases are TGTGCCAGCAGTTACGGCAGGGGATTTCTGGACGGGGAGCTGTTTTTT. This encodes CASSYGRGFLDGELFF.

This rearrangement joins TRBV10-3 to TRBJ2-7; 7 nucleotides agree with TRBD2. This CDR3 region has 13 residues. Germline CDR1 is ENHRY and CDR2 is SYGVKD. With V trimmed by 8 bases and J by 0 bases, 4 bases remained unmatched. This chain's CDR3 is CAISSGDSYEQYF. The CDR3 DNA reads TGTGCCATCTCGAGCGGGGACTCCTACGAGCAGTACTTC.

The V gene is TRBV29-1, the J gene TRBJ2-7, with 10 bases matching TRBD1. The CDR3 is made up of 14 amino acids. With V trimmed by 7 bases and J by 1 base, 7 bases remained unmatched. Germline CDR1 SQVTM, CDR2 ANQGSEA. For the CDR3, the DNA is TGCAGCGCCCAGACAGGGGGCGGTTCCTACGAGCAGTACTTC. Translated: CSAQTGGGSYEQYF.

The CDR3 sequence is CASSQESGGWANVLTF. CDR3 coding DNA: TGTGCCAGCAGCCAAGAGAGCGGGGGGTGGGCCAACGTCCTGACTTTC. The chain joins TRBV4-2 to TRBJ2-6, with 9 nucleotides matching TRBD2. CDR3 length: 16 residues. Germline V gene sequence: CDR1 LGHNA, CDR2 YNFKEQ. V gave up 0 bases and J gave up 5 bases; unmatched junction bases: 2.

The chain carries TRBV10-3 and TRBJ1-1, with TRBD1 matching over 11 bases. The CDR3 contains 17 residues. V trimming: 6 bases; J trimming: 0 bases; junction bases outside the gene matches: 9. The germline gives CDR1 ENHRY, CDR2 SYGVKD. CDR3 protein: CAIRPGQGADMNTEAFF. For the CDR3, the DNA is TGTGCCATCAGGCCTGGACAGGGGGCAGATATGAACACTGAAGCTTTCTTT.